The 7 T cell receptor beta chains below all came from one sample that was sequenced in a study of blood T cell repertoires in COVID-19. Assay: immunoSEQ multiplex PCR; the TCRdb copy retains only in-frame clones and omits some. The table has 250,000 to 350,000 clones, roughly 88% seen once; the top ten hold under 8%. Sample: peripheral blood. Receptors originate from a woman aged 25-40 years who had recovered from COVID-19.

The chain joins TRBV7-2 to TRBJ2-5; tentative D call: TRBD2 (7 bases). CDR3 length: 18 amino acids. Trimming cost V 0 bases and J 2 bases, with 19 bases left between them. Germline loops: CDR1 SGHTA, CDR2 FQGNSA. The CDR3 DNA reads TGTGCCAGCAGCTTAGCGGGAGGATCCGCGGGGGCGCAAGAGACCCAGTACTTC. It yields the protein CASSLAGGSAGAQETQYF.

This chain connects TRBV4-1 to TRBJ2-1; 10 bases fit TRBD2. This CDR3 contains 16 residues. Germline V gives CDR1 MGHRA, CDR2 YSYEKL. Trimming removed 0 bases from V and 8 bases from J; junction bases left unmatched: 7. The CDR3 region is CASSQDSSGGAHEQFF. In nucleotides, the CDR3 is TGCGCCAGCAGCCAAGATTCAAGCGGGGGGGCCCATGAGCAGTTCTTC.

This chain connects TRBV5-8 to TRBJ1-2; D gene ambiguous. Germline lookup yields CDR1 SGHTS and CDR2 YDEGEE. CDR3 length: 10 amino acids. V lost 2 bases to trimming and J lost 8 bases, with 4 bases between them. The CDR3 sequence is CASSFRGYTF. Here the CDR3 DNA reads TGTGCCAGCAGCTTCCGGGGCTACACCTTC.

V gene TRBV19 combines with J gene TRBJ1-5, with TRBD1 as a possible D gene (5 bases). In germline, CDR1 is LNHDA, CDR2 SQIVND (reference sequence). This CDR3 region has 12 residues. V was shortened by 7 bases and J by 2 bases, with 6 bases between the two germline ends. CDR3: CASTTGNQPQHF. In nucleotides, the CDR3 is TGTGCCAGTACGACAGGCAATCAGCCCCAGCATTTT. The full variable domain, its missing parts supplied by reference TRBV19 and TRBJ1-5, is DGGITQSPKYLFRKEGQNVTLSCEQNLNHDAMYWYRQDPGQGLRLIYYSQIVNDFQKGDIAEGYSVSREKKESFPLTVTSAQKNPTAFYLCASTTGNQPQHFGDGTRLSIL.

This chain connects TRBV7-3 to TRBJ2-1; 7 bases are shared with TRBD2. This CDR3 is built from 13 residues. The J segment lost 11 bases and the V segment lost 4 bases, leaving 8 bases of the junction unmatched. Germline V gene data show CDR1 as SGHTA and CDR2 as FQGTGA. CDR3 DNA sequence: TGTGCCAGCAGCTCCGCGGCGGGGACTAAGCAGTTCTTC. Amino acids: CASSSAAGTKQFF.

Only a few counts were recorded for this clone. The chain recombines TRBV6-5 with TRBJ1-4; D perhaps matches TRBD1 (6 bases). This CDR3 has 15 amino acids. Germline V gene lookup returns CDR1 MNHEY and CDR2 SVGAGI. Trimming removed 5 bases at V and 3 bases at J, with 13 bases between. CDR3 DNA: TGTGCCAGCAGTAACCGGGACACTCCTAATGAAAAACTGTTTTTT. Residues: CASSNRDTPNEKLFF.

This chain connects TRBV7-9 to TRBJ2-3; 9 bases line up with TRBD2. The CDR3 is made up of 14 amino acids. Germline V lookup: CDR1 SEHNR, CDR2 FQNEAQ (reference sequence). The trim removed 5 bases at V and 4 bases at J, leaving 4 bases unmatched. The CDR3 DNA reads TGTGCCAGCAGCGGTAGCGGGGGCGCAGATACGCAGTATTTT. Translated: CASSGSGGADTQYF.